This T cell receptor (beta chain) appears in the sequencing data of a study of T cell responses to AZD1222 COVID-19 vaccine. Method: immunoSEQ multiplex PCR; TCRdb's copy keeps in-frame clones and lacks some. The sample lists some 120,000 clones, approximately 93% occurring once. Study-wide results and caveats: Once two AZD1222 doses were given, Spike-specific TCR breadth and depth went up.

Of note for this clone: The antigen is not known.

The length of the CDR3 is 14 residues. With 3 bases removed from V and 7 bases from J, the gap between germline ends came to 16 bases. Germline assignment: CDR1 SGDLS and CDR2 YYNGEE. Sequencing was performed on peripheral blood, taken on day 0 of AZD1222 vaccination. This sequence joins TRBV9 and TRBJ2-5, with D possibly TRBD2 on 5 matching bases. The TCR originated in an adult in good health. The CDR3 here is CASSDQLEVGTQYF. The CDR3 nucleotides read TGTGCCAGCAGCGACCAACTAGAGGTTGGGACCCAGTACTTC.